Listed below are T cell receptor beta chains from one sample, sequenced in a study of regulatory T cells in long-lasting Graves disease. TCRdb re-analysed the multiplex PCR reads in MiXCR, keeping a single row per CDR3 protein. In the table there are around 340,000 distinct CDR3 sequences, around 20% of which are singletons. The sample was peripheral blood mononuclear cells (PBMCs), taken when the disease was refractory, from a patient treated with antithyroid drugs. The receptors here all came from a female donor with Graves disease. Both conserved end residues are part of each CDR3. Each record gives: V gene, clone size, CDR3 protein. Only part of the rows carry a size: once, few, many, or a class if the clone is expanded.

v_gene: TRBV5-1; abundance: -; CDR3aa: CASSLWDNEQYF
v_gene: TRBV6-5; abundance: many; CDR3aa: CASSYAGESSYEQYF
v_gene: TRBV4-1; abundance: -; CDR3aa: CASRKLPGLAGIGELFF
v_gene: TRBV7-9; abundance: -; CDR3aa: CASSFGRDRDHSYEQYF
v_gene: TRBV6-1; abundance: many; CDR3aa: CASSPTRGYEQYF
v_gene: TRBV19; abundance: few; CDR3aa: CASSILLVGGGDNIQYF
v_gene: TRBV18; abundance: few; CDR3aa: CASSAQEATEAFF
v_gene: TRBV6-5; abundance: few; CDR3aa: CASSYPQAGGHSQPQHF
v_gene: TRBV4-2; abundance: few; CDR3aa: CASSQDTSGSGYEQYF
v_gene: TRBV12-5; abundance: many; CDR3aa: CASGSTGGLIDEQYF